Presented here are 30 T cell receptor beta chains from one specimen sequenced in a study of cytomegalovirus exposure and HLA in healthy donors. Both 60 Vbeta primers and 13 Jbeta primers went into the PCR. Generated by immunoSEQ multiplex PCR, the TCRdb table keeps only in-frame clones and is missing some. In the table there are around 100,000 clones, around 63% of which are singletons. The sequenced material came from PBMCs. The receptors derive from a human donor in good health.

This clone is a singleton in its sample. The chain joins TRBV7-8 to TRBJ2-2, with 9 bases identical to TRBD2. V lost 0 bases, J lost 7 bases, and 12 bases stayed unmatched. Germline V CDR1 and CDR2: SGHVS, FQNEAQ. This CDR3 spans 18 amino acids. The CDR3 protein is CASSLAWAGGPSGGELFF. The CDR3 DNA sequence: TGTGCCAGCAGCTTAGCGTGGGCGGGAGGGCCGAGTGGCGGGGAGCTGTTTTTT. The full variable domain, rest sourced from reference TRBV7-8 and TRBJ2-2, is GAGVSQSPRYKVAKRGQDVALRCDPISGHVSLFWYQQALGQGPEFLTYFQNEAQLDKSGLPSDRFFAERPEGSVSTLKIQRTQQEDSAVYLCASSLAWAGGPSGGELFFGEGSRLTVL.

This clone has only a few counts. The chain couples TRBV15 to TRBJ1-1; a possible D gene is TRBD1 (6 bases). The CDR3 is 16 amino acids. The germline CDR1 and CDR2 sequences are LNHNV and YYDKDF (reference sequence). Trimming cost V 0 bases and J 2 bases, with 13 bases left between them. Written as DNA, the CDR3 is TGTGCCACCAGCAGAGATCTTACAGGGACAAACACTGAAGCTTTCTTT. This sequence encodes CATSRDLTGTNTEAFF.

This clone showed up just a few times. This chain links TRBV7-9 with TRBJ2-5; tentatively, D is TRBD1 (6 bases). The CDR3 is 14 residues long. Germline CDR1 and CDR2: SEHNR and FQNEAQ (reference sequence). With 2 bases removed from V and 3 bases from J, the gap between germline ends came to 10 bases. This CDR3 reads CASSLIGGKETQYF. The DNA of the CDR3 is TGTGCCAGCAGCTTAATAGGGGGTAAAGAGACCCAGTACTTC.

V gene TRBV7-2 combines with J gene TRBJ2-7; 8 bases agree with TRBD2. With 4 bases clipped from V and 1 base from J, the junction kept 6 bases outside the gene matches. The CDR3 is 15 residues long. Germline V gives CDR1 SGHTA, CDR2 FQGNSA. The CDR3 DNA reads TGTGCCAGCAGCTCTACCGGGACTAGGTCCTACGAGCAGTACTTC. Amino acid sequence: CASSSTGTRSYEQYF.

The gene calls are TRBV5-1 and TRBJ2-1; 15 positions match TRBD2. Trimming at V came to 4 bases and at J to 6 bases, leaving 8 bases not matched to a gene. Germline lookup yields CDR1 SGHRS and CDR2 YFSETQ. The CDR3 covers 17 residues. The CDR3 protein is CASSPGLAGGPSNEQFF. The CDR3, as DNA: TGCGCCAGCAGCCCCGGACTAGCGGGAGGGCCATCCAATGAGCAGTTCTTC.

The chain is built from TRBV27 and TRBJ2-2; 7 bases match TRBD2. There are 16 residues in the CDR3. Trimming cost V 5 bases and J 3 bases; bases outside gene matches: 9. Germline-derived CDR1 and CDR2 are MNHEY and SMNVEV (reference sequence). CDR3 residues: CASSARLALHTGELFF. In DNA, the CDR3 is TGTGCCAGCAGTGCCCGACTAGCTTTGCACACCGGGGAGCTGTTTTTT.

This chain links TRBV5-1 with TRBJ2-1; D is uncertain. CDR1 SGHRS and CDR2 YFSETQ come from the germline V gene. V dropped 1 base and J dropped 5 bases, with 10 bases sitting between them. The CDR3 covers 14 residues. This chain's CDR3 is CASSLISRNNEQFF. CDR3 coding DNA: TGCGCCAGCAGCTTGATTAGCAGAAACAATGAGCAGTTCTTC.

Here the CDR3 reads CASRTGNQETQYF. In nucleotides, the CDR3 is TGTGCCAGCAGGACAGGGAATCAAGAGACCCAGTACTTC. The rearrangement joins TRBV7-9 to TRBJ2-7; 7 nucleotides match TRBD1. The J call may be in error: the DNA end matches TRBJ2-5 better. There are 13 residues in the CDR3. Germline lookup yields CDR1 SEHNR and CDR2 FQNEAQ (reference sequence).

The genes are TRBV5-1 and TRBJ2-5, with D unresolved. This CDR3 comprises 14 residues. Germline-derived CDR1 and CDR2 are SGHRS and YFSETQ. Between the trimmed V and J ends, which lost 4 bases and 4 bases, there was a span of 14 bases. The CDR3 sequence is CASSPGPSTETQYF. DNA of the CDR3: TGCGCCAGCAGCCCTGGGCCCAGCACAGAGACCCAGTACTTC.

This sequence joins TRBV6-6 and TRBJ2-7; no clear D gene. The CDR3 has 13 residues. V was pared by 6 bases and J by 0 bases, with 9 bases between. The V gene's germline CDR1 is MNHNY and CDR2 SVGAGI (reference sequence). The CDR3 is CASRFKSSYEQYF. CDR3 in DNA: TGTGCCAGCAGATTTAAGAGCTCCTACGAGCAGTACTTC.

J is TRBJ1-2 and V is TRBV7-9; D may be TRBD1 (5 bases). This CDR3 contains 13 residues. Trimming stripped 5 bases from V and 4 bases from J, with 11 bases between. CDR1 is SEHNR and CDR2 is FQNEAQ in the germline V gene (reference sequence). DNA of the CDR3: TGTGCCAGCAGCGCTGACGGGGGCTATGGCTACACCTTC. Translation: CASSADGGYGYTF.

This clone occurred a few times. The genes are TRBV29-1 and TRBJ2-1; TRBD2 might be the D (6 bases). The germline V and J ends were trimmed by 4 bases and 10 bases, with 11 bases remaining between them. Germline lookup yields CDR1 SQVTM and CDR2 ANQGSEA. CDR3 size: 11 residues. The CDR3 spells CSVGKSGEQFF. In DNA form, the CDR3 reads TGCAGCGTTGGGAAAAGCGGGGAGCAGTTCTTC.

CDR3 DNA: TGTGCCAGCAAGGAGGGGTGGAAGCCAGGCACAGATACGCAGTATTTT. This encodes CASKEGWKPGTDTQYF. The J gene is TRBJ2-3, the V gene TRBV2, with D perhaps TRBD2 (6 bases). The CDR3 loop spans 16 amino acids. V was pared by 7 bases and J by 1 base, with 18 bases between. Germline lookup yields CDR1 SNHLY and CDR2 FYNNEI. The full variable domain, with the rest looked up from reference TRBV2 and TRBJ2-3, is EPEVTQTPSHQVTQMGQEVILRCVPISNHLYFYWYRQILGQKVEFLVSFYNNEISEKSEIFDDQFSVERPDGSNFTLKIRSTKLEDSAMYFCASKEGWKPGTDTQYFGPGTRLTVL.

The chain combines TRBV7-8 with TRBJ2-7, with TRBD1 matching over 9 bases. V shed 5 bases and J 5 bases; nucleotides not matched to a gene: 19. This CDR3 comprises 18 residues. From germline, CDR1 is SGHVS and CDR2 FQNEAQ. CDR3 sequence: CASSIPWDRDHARNEQYF. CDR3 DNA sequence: TGTGCCAGCAGCATACCGTGGGACAGGGACCACGCTCGGAACGAGCAGTACTTC.

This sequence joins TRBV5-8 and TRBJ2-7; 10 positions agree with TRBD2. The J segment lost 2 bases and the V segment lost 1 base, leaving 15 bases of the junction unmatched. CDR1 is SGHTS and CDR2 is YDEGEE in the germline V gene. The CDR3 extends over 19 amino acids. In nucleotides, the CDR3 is TGTGCCAGCAGCTTGATCGGGGCGAGCGGGAGGGCTAGGGCCTACGAGCAGTACTTC. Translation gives CASSLIGASGRARAYEQYF.

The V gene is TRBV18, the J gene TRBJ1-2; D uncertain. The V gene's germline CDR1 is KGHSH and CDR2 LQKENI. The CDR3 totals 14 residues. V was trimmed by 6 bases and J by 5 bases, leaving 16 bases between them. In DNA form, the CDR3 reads TGTGCCAGCTCTTCGGGAAGCTCGGGGTATGGCTACACCTTC. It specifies CASSSGSSGYGYTF. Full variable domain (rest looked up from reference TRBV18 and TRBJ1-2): NAGVMQNPRHLVRRRGQEARLRCSPMKGHSHVYWYRQLPEEGLKFMVYLQKENIIDESGMPKERFSAEFPKEGPSILRIQQVVRGDSAAYFCASSSGSSGYGYTFGSGTRLTVV.

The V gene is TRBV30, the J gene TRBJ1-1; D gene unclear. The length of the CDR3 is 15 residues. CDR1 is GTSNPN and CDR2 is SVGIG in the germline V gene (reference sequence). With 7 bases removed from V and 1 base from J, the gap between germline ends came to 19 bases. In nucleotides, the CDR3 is TGTGCCTCCGCGGTCATCCCCGCAGAGAACACTGAAGCTTTCTTT. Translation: CASAVIPAENTEAFF.

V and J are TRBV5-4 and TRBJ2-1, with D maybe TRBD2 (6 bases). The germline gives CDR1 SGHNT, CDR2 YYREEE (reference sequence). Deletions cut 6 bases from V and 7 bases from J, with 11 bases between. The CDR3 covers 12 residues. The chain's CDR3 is CASKGLPNEQFF. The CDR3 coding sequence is TGTGCCAGCAAAGGACTACCAAATGAGCAGTTCTTC.

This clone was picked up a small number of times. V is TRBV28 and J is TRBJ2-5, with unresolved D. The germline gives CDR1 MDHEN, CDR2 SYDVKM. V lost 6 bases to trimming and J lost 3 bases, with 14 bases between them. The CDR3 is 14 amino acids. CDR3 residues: CASRLRHGKETQYF. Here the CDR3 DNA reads TGTGCCAGCAGGCTCAGGCATGGAAAAGAGACCCAGTACTTC. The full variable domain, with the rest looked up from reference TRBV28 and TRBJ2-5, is DVKVTQSSRYLVKRTGEKVFLECVQDMDHENMFWYRQDPGLGLRLIYFSYDVKMKEKGDIPEGYSVSREKKERFSLILESASTNQTSMYLCASRLRHGKETQYFGPGTRLLVL.

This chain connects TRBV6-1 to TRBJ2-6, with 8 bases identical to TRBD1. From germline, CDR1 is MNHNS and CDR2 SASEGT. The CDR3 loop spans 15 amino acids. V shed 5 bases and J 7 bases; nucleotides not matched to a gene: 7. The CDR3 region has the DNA TGTGCCAGCAGTACGGACAGGGCGGGAGCCAACGTCCTGACTTTC. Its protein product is CASSTDRAGANVLTF.

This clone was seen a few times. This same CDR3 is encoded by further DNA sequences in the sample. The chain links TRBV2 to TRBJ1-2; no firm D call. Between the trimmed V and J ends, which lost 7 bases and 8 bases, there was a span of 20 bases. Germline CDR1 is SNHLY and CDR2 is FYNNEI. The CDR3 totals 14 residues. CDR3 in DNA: TGTGCCAGCACAAGGGAACGAGGGCCGGGGGGCTACACCTTC. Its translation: CASTRERGPGGYTF.

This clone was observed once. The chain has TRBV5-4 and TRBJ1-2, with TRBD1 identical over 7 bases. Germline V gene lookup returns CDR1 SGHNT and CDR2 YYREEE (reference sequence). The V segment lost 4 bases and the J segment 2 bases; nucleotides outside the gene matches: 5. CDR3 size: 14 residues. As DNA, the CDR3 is TGTGCCAGCAGCGCCGGGACAGCGAACTATGGCTACACCTTC. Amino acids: CASSAGTANYGYTF.

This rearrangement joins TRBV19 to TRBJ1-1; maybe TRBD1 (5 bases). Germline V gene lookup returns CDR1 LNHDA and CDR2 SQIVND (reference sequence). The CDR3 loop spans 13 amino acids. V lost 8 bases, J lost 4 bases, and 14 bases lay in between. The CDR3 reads CASLGGFGTEAFF. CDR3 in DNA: TGTGCCAGTCTGGGGGGGTTTGGCACTGAAGCTTTCTTT.

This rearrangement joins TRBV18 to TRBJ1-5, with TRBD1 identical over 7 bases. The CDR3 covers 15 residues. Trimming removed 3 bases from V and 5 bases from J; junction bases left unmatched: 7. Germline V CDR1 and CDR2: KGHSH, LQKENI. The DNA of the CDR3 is TGTGCCAGCTCACCCGCCGGGACAGTCTATCAGCCCCAGCATTTT. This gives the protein CASSPAGTVYQPQHF.

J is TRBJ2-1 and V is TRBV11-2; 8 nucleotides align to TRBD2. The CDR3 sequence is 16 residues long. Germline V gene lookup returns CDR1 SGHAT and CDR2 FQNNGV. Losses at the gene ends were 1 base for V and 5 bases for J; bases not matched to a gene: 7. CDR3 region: CASSLAPSGWNNEQFF. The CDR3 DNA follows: TGTGCCAGCAGCTTAGCGCCTAGCGGGTGGAACAATGAGCAGTTCTTC.

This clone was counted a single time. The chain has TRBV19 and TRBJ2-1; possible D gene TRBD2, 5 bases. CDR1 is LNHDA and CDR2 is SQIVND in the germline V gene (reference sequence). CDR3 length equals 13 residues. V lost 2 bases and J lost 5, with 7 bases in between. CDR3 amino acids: CASSISRDNEQFF. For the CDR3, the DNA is TGTGCCAGTAGTATATCGAGGGACAATGAGCAGTTCTTC.

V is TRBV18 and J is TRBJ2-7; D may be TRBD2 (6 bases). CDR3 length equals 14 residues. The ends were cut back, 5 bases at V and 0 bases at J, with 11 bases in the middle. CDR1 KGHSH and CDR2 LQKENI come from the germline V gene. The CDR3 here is CASSKAGSSYEQYF. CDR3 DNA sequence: TGTGCCAGCTCAAAGGCGGGGAGCTCCTACGAGCAGTACTTC. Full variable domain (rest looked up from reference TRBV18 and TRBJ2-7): NAGVMQNPRHLVRRRGQEARLRCSPMKGHSHVYWYRQLPEEGLKFMVYLQKENIIDESGMPKERFSAEFPKEGPSILRIQQVVRGDSAAYFCASSKAGSSYEQYFGPGTRLTVT.

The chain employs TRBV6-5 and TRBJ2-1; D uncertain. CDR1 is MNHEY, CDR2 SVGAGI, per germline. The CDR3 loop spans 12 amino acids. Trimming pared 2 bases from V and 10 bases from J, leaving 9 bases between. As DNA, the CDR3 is TGTGCCAGCAGTTACGGTTTCGGGGAGCAGTTCTTC. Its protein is CASSYGFGEQFF.

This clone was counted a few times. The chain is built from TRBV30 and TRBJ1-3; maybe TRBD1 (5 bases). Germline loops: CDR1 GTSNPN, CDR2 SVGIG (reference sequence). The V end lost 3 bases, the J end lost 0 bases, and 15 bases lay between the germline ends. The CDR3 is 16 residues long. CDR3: CAWRGFQGFSGNTIYF. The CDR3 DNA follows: TGTGCCTGGAGAGGTTTTCAGGGCTTCTCTGGAAACACCATATATTTT.

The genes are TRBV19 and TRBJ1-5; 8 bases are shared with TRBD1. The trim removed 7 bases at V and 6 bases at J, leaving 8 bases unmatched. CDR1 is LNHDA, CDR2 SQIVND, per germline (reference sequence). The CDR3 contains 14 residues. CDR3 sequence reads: CASNGGQGSQPQHF. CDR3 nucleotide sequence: TGTGCCAGTAATGGTGGACAGGGAAGTCAGCCCCAGCATTTT.